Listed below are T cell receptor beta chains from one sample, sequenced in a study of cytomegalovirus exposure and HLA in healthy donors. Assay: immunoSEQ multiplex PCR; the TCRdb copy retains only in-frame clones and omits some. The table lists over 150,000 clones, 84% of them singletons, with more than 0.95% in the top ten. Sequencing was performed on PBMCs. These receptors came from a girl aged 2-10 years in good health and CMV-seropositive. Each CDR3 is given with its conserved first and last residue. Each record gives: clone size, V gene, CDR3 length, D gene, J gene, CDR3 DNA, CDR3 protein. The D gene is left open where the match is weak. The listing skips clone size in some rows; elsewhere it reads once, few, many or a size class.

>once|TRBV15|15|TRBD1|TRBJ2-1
TGTGCCACCAGCAGAGGGACAGGGGGCGATAATGAGCAGTTCTTC
CATSRGTGGDNEQFF
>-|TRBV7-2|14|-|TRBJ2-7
TGTGCCAGCAGCCTCGGGGGGCGAGGGTACGAGCAGTACTTC
CASSLGGRGYEQYF
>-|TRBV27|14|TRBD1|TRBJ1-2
TGTGCCAGCGGCCTGGGACAGGGTTCTTTTGGCTACACCTTC
CASGLGQGSFGYTF
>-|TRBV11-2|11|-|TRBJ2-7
TGTGCCAGCAGTCATAGATACGAGCAGTACTTC
CASSHRYEQYF
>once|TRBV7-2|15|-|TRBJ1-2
TGTGCCAGCAGCTTACGGGCCGGCAGGGATAATGGCTACACCTTC
CASSLRAGRDNGYTF
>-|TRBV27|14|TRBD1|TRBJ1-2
TGTGCCAGCGGATCCGGGACAGGGGGTATCGGCTACACCTTC
CASGSGTGGIGYTF
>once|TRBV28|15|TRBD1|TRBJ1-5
TGTGCCAGCAGTCCCGGGACAGCTAGCAATCAGCCCCAGCATTTT
CASSPGTASNQPQHF
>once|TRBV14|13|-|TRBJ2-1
TGTGCCAGCAGCCAAGACCGCGGACTCCATCAGTTCTTC
CASSQDRGLHQFF
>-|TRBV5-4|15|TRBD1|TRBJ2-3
TGTGCCAGCAGTCTGGACAGGGGGAGCACAGATACGCAGTATTTT
CASSLDRGSTDTQYF
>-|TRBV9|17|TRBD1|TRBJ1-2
TGTGCCAGCAGCGTAGAGGGGACAGGGGGTCCGACCTATGGCTACACCTTC
CASSVEGTGGPTYGYTF
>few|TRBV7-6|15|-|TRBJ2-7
TGTGCCAGCAGCTTAGTTCGTGCAGAATTGAACGAGCAGTACTTC
CASSLVRAELNEQYF
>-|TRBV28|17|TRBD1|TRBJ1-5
TGTGCCAGCGATTATTGGGACAGCCTCCCCTTACATCAGCCCCAGCATTTT
CASDYWDSLPLHQPQHF
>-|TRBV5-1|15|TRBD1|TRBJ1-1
TGCGCCAGCAGCCCTGGACAGGGAGTCAACACTGAAGCTTTCTTT
CASSPGQGVNTEAFF
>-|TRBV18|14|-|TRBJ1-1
TGTGCCAGCTCCCCAGCCAGCGGTGAGACTGAAGCTTTCTTT
CASSPASGETEAFF
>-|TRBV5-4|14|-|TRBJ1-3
TGTGCCAGCAGCTCCCCGGGGAGGGGAAACACCATATATTTT
CASSSPGRGNTIYF
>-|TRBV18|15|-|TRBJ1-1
TGTGCCAGCTCACCAGGGGGGAGGACGACCACTGAAGCTTTCTTT
CASSPGGRTTTEAFF
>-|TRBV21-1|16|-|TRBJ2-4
TGTGCCAGCAGCAAAGTGGCAGGCCAGGGGCGGATTATTCGGTACTTC
CASSKVAGQGRIIRYF
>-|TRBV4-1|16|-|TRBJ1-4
TGCGCCAGCAGCCAACACAACCGGGACATTGATGAAAAACTGTTTTTT
CASSQHNRDIDEKLFF
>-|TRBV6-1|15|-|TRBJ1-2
TGTGCCAGCAGCGGTCGGCAGGAGGATAACTATGGCTACACCTTC
CASSGRQEDNYGYTF
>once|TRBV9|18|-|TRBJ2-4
TGTGCCAGCAGCGACCCACTTAACCCAGGAGGGGCCAAAAACATTCAGTACTTC
CASSDPLNPGGAKNIQYF
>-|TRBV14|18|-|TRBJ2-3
TGTGCCAGCAGCTTGGGGTGGGGTGACAGCCGACGCACAGATACGCAGTATTTT
CASSLGWGDSRRTDTQYF
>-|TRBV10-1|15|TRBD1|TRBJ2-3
TGCGCCAGCAGTGAGCCCGGACAGGGCGCAGATACGCAGTATTTT
CASSEPGQGADTQYF
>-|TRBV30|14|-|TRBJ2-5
TGTGCCTGGACACCTCCGGGGTTCCAAGAGACCCAGTACTTC
CAWTPPGFQETQYF
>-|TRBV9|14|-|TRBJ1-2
TGTGCCAGCAGCGCAGGGGACACCACGGGAGGCTACACCTTC
CASSAGDTTGGYTF
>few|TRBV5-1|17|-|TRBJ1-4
TGCGCCAGCAGCTTGGGCGGGGGACCTGCAACTAATGAAAAACTGTTTTTT
CASSLGGGPATNEKLFF
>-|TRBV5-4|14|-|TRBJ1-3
TGTGCCAGCAGCTTGGCAAACTCTGGAAACACCATATATTTT
CASSLANSGNTIYF
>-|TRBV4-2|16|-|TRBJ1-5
TGTGCCAGCAGCCAAGAAATCCGGGGAACCAATCAGCCCCAGCATTTT
CASSQEIRGTNQPQHF
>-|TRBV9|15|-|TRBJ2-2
TGTGCCAGCAGCGCAATAGCGACAGGCACCGGGGAGCTGTTTTTT
CASSAIATGTGELFF
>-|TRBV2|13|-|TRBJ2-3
TGTGCCAGCAAGGTGAGGAGCACAGATACGCAGTATTTT
CASKVRSTDTQYF
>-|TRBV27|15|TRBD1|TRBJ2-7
TGTGCCAGCAGTTCGTGGGCAGGGGGCTCCTACGAGCAGTACTTC
CASSSWAGGSYEQYF
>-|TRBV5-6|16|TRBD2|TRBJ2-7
TGTGCCAGCAGAAAGCGGGGGCCGACGGGGGTCGACGAGCAGTACTTC
CASRKRGPTGVDEQYF
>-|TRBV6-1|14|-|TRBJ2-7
TGTGCCAGCACCGACCAGGCAGGCCGGTACGAGCAGTACTTC
CASTDQAGRYEQYF
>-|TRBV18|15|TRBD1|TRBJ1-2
TGTGCCAGCTCACCACGGACAGGGGGCAGCTATGGCTACACCTTC
CASSPRTGGSYGYTF